This T cell receptor beta chain was observed in a study of control samples from healthy donors and cancer patients. The V gene lost 0 bases and the J gene lost 10 bases, with 16 bases spanning the gap. The germline V gene encodes CDR1 MNHNS and CDR2 SASEGT. The CDR3 has 16 amino acids. Using immunoSEQ multiplex PCR, the repertoire was profiled, and TCRdb retains in-frame clones only, with some absent. Here the sample spans about 90,000 clones, less than 95% being singletons. Input material: blood. This chain joins TRBV6-1 and TRBJ1-6, with a tentative D call TRBD1 (5 bases). This TCR came from a woman younger than 35 in good health. The chain's CDR3 is CASSEAAPGGGSPLHF. The CDR3 nucleotides read TGTGCCAGCAGTGAAGCGGCCCCCGGGGGTGGGTCACCCCTCCACTTT.